Here is one T cell receptor (beta chain) with its context. Its antigen is not identified. The data stem from a study of OX40 agonist ivuxolimab in advanced cancers. Study overall: Those treated in dose escalation had hepatocellular carcinoma, melanoma, renal cell cancer or head and neck cancer. Three patients got partial responses; one had hepatocellular carcinoma and two had cutaneous melanoma.

Whole-study results and caveats: Expanded clones were, on average, more numerous in CD8+ T cells than in CD4+. Normalized T-cell clonal expansion was also low in a subset of nonresponders.

Only in-frame clones appear in the TCRdb table, and some are missing; sequencing was by immunoSEQ multiplex PCR. The table lists some 50,000 clones, roughly 86% of them singletons. Germline lookup yields CDR1 SGHTA and CDR2 FQGTGA. This CDR3 is built from 16 residues. V lost 4 bases and J 4 bases, leaving 17 bases between the germline ends. V gene TRBV7-3 combines with J gene TRBJ2-1; weak D call: TRBD1 (5 bases). The sequence derives from an adult with an advanced solid tumor such as melanoma, head and neck, liver or kidney cancer. The sample was CD4+ or CD8+ T cells sorted from blood, taken in a trial of the OX40 agonist ivuxolimab. The CDR3, as DNA: TGTGCCAGCAGCTCCAACTTTAGTTCAGGGTACAATGAGCAGTTCTTC. This translates into CASSSNFSSGYNEQFF.